Given below is one T cell receptor (beta chain) in context. There is no known antigen for this receptor. No per-base quality is available; no much larger clone lies one base away. This record belongs to a study of cytomegalovirus exposure and HLA in healthy donors (dated by TCRdb to between 2016 and 2019). About the study as a whole: In an earlier analysis of some 610 of the donors, 250 to 350 Gb of sequence data and about 110 million unique TCR beta sequences from 180 million or so T cells were reported. An early release that covered around 590 HLA-typed donors contained about 290 gigabases of sequencing data and tens of millions of unique TCR sequences. Of the roughly 400 genotyped donors, about 80% fell in the genetic ancestry cluster associated with self-reported Caucasian donors. The study was designed to test whether signatures of past pathogen exposure could be identified by cataloging public T cell receptors. The study profiled the T cell repertoires of some 610 subjects by immunosequencing and related them to cytomegalovirus serostatus. In addition to the first cohort of hundreds of subjects, a separate validation cohort of approximately 120 different subjects was used. To predict cytomegalovirus infection status, the study brought together high-throughput TCR immunosequencing, statistical association of individual TCRs with disease status, and machine learning. A later analysis re-analyzed previously published TCR beta repertoires from about 600 donors and added high-resolution HLA genotyping to study TCR occurrence patterns. In the later analysis, no new phenotypic data were used to find candidate immune exposures; instead, reliance was placed on TCR beta sequences and their occurrence across donors. To decide whether each TCR beta V gene segment behaved as functional or pseudogenic, an earlier analysis of some 600 of the donors relied on high-throughput TCR beta sequencing. Alongside the repertoire data, information on donor age, sex, ethnicity and CMV serostatus was compiled. A later genetic analysis took genome-wide SNP genotypes for about 65% of the 666 donors and used that subset as a discovery cohort. Every repertoire in the discovery cohort had been generated on one and the same sequencing platform. HLA typing covered class I and class II loci at four-digit resolution. The number of typed donors differed by locus: 629-630 for A, B, C, DRB1 and DQB1; 500 to 550 for DQA1; 606 for DPA1; and some 430 for DPB1. Because of strong linkage in the cohort, 4 to 6 DR-DQ haplotypes were treated as single units for association and clustering. Among about 410 genotyped donors of the cohort, an average of roughly 230,000 unique TCR beta nucleotide sequences was sequenced per donor, of which roughly 18% were non-productive. Results and caveats for the whole study, not just this receptor: Specific HLA alleles were associated with 15,000 to 20,000 TCR beta sequences at a false discovery rate of 0.05 in a later analysis. In a later analysis, TCR association rates were found to vary across HLA loci, with the most associated TCRs seen for DRB1 alleles and the fewest for HLA-C alleles. Because counts were too low, about 18 rarely observed V segments, including chromosome 9 orphons, were excluded from the earlier analysis of about 500 of the donors. Linkage disequilibrium might explain the correlated functional status among segregating V segments, but an unknown experimental factor could not be excluded. A total of 150 or so TCR beta chains were listed by the study as associated with cytomegalovirus. In an earlier analysis of about 550 of the donors, most TCR beta V segments were observed in productive rearrangements about 87% or about 30% of the time, broadly matching IMGT annotations. Immune exposure information for the cohort was limited to CMV serostatus. The classifier was reported to diagnose cytomegalovirus status with high specificity and sensitivity in both the original cohort and the validation cohort. Only TCR beta chains were sequenced in this cohort, and the absence of alpha or paired-chain data limited detectable features. Across donors, most TCR sequences were observed very rarely, whereas some public TCRs were present in many individuals. A later analysis found that most CMV-associated TCR beta chains appeared HLA-restricted, with HLA associations seemingly driven largely by CMV exposure. When HLA alleles, especially DR and DQ, strongly co-occurred, attributing TCR associations to individual alleles was difficult. Because the 87-base-pair reads could not distinguish some IMGT-functional V segments, including TRBV6-2 and TRBV6-3, those segments were excluded. V-gene and J-gene trimming of TCR beta chains was associated with a missense DCLRE1C variant in a later genetic analysis, and the association was replicated in an independent cohort. Compared with equally common non-associated chains, HLA-associated TCR beta chains in a later analysis were more clonally expanded and had lower generation probabilities. Roughly uniform sequencing depth across donors was assumed in presence/absence analyses, although this assumption may not hold. A further reported finding was that TCR beta sequences accurately predicted the HLA-A and HLA-B alleles for most subjects in the first cohort. According to a later analysis, parvovirus B19, influenza, CMV and Epstein-Barr virus appeared linked to several top co-occurrence clusters. A cluster of highly shared sequence variants was judged likely to represent a technical artifact of the sequencing pipeline. A few of the identified cytomegalovirus-associated TCR beta chains were confirmed in vitro to be specific for cytomegalovirus antigens. Because HLA typing was missing for some donors at each locus, association tests included only the typed subset. It was suggested by the authors that the approach could potentially be generalized to other disease states and immunological phenotypes. Compared with the roughly 670-donor mean, donors in an Asian-associated ancestry cluster had fewer N-insertions in productive TCRs, according to a later genetic analysis.

The library was generated by the immunoSEQ multiplex PCR assay. The multiplex PCR relied on a mix of 60 forward primers for TCR Vbeta segments and 13 reverse primers for TCR Jbeta segments. The CDR3 region of rearranged TCR beta genes was amplified from genomic DNA by a multiplex PCR assay. The amplified TCR beta libraries were sequenced on the Illumina HiSeq System as 87-base-pair reads. Regarding the original processing steps: A later analysis tallied around 87 million unique TCR beta chains across the 700 or so repertoires, and around 9.9 million of those chains were shared by two or more donors. A nearest-neighbor algorithm error-corrected the raw reads and collapsed the reads into unique sequences, merging closely related sequences to remove PCR and sequencing errors. To assign V, D and J gene segments, CDR3 sequences were aligned to IMGT reference sequences. For a sequence to be retained, a match of at least six nucleotides was required to both a V gene segment and a J gene segment. Rearrangements were called productive when the CDR3 lacked stop codons and stayed in frame with V and J; all others were non-productive. CDR3 was defined by IMGT convention, running from the second conserved V-encoded cysteine to the conserved J-encoded phenylalanine. The earlier analysis of about 620 of the donors excluded sequences that lacked an unambiguous match to a single V gene segment. An earlier analysis of around 600 of the donors classified V segments as functional when productive rearrangements were above 56.7% and as segregating when the standard deviation between donors was above 5%. A statistical classification framework was built to diagnose cytomegalovirus status from the catalog of TCR beta chain sequences. In a later analysis, TCR nucleotide sequences were compared against IMGT/GENE-DB human TR gene sequences so that V and J genes could be assigned. In a later analysis, CDR3 sequences and most-parsimonious VDJ recombination scenarios were assigned using the TCRdist pipeline. In a later analysis, each TCR beta chain was defined by its CDR3 amino acid sequence together with its V-gene family, and reads without a unique V-gene family were excluded. As a way to deal with suspected cross-contamination and a sequencing artifact, a later analysis dropped over 550 nucleotide sequences that were highly shared and had low generation probability. In a later analysis, a clonal expansion index was calculated for each public chain from normalized within-repertoire ranks of inferred template counts. In a later analysis, generation probabilities were computed with a VDJ recombination model fitted to out-of-frame rearrangements, and the resulting probabilities were checked against IGoR. In a later analysis, hypergeometric tests were used to score TCR-TCR, TCR-HLA and TCR-CMV co-occurrence, with a repertoire-size bias correction applied to TCR pairs. A later analysis estimated false discovery rates by permuting HLA or CMV assignments 20 times. In a later analysis, co-occurring TCRs were grouped using DBSCAN, and TCRdist sequence similarity was added for clustering within HLA-allele-positive subsets. Repertoires with fewer than 30,000 or more than 120,000 public chains, plus five repertoires with anomalous nucleotide sharing, were excluded from co-occurrence clustering. The table was pulled from immuneACCESS by TCRdb, which kept in-frame rearrangements only. Such tables lose some clones; where checked, under half of the loss comes from unresolved V genes, and the rest has no known cause. V, J and clone size are taken as reported in that table, and D and trimming were inferred from the DNA itself. The table for this sample lists 90,000 to 130,000 clones; roughly three quarters of them were counted only once. The ten most abundant clones make up around 3% of the sample.

In total, 500 to 700 healthy bone marrow donors made up the cohort. All cohort members were sampled while nominally healthy, although unrecorded immune exposures were likely present. The donor was CMV seropositive and belonged to the group of about 290 seropositive cohort members. A peripheral blood sample was provided by each donor, and peripheral blood mononuclear cells were used for TCR beta sequencing. Genomic DNA was extracted from the blood cell samples with the Qiagen DNeasy Blood Extraction Kit. Inclusive of the bounding cysteine and phenylalanine, the CDR3 is 16 residues long. Only CDR3 DNA is held: 48 bases, read in frame from base 1. Relative to germline, V is missing 0 bases and J is missing 2 bases, with 4 bases of the junction outside any gene match. CDR1 SGDLS and CDR2 YYNGEE are derived from the germline V gene.

The specimen sequenced was PBMCs. This clonotype was obtained from a woman between 18 and 29 years old in good health and CMV-seropositive. The sequence links TRBV9 to TRBJ2-1; 8 central nucleotides agree with TRBD1. The CDR3 region reads CASSVVGTGAYNEQFF. The nucleotides are TGTGCCAGCAGCGTAGTAGGGACAGGAGCCTACAATGAGCAGTTCTTC.